This T cell receptor (beta chain) was captured in a study of T cell clusters in autoimmune cytopenias. Background on the study: The mean age of healthy donor controls was more than 55 years, the median approximately 62 years.

TRB was amplified from roughly 250 ng of peripheral blood genomic DNA per sample. As for this clonotype: Its antigen remains unknown.

Study-level points and caveats: Clustering suggested that physiological T cell clusters were missing in primary autoimmune cytopenia patients.

Multiplex touch-down PCR amplified TRB using TRB-A and TRB-B pools in one tube. TCRdb reprocessed the multiplex PCR reads and stores each CDR3 protein as one record, lacking DNA. This sample lists 4,200 or so distinct CDR3 sequences; its ten largest clones have 20%. This CDR3 contains 16 residues. In germline, CDR1 is ENHRY, CDR2 SYGVKD. A further study also used this sample, focusing on T cell repertoires in aging, cancer and after chemotherapy. Per that study: Age-matched healthy donors had significantly more diverse, less clonal blood TCR repertoires than untreated cancer patients.

This sequence joins TRBV10-3 and TRBJ2-5; there is no DNA to check the TCRdb D call of TRBD2. The sample was peripheral blood. The sequence was obtained from a human donor in good health. CDR3 region: CAIKYRGGPGQETQYF.